The 8 T cell receptor beta chains listed next were all sequenced from one sample in a study of T cell responses to AZD1222 COVID-19 vaccine. Clones were read by immunoSEQ multiplex PCR, and TCRdb kept only the in-frame ones, dropping some. Of roughly 200,000 clones in the sample, about 93% were seen once. Sequencing used peripheral blood, obtained on day 0 of MenACWY control vaccination. These receptors all stem from an adult in good health.

The rearrangement uses TRBV5-1 and TRBJ2-3; D remains ambiguous. Deletions cut 0 bases from V and 1 base from J, with 12 bases between. This CDR3 region has 16 residues. CDR1 and CDR2 from the germline V gene are SGHRS and YFSETQ. The CDR3 nucleotides are TGCGCCAGCAGCTTGGGGACGCCGAGCGGCACAGATACGCAGTATTTT. Residues: CASSLGTPSGTDTQYF.

The chain links TRBV6-6 to TRBJ2-3; no clear D gene. The CDR3 covers 13 residues. The germline CDR1 and CDR2 sequences are MNHNY and SVGAGI (reference sequence). Trimming cost V 7 bases and J 5 bases, with 13 bases left between them. The CDR3: CASIDGVLDTQYF. For the CDR3, the DNA is TGTGCCAGCATCGACGGCGTATTAGATACGCAGTATTTT.

For the CDR3, the DNA is TGTGCCAGCAGTTACTCGGCCCGGACCGGAGGGTATGGCTACACCTTC. It codes for CASSYSARTGGYGYTF. The chain carries TRBV6-5 and TRBJ1-2; D remains unclear. The CDR3 is 16 amino acids. Germline CDR1 reads MNHEY; CDR2 reads SVGAGI. Trimming pared 0 bases from V and 5 bases from J, leaving 16 bases between.

CDR3 nucleotide sequence: TGTGCCATCAGAGTACGGACCGAGCAGTACTTC. Its protein product is CAIRVRTEQYF. V gene TRBV10-3 combines with J gene TRBJ2-7; D is undetermined. CDR1 ENHRY and CDR2 SYGVKD come from the germline V gene. Trimming left V 6 bases short and J 6 bases short, with 9 bases between. The CDR3 totals 11 residues.

This clone was seen only once. The rearrangement joins TRBV5-1 to TRBJ2-3, with D tentatively TRBD2 (5 bases). Trimming left V 0 bases short and J 0 bases short, with 11 bases between. CDR1 SGHRS and CDR2 YFSETQ come from the germline V gene. CDR3 length equals 16 residues. The CDR3 reads CASSLGASGSTDTQYF. The CDR3 DNA sequence: TGCGCCAGCAGCTTGGGTGCCAGCGGAAGCACAGATACGCAGTATTTT.

This clone appeared once. V and J are TRBV7-9 and TRBJ1-1; D perhaps matches TRBD1 (5 bases). Per germline, CDR1 SEHNR and CDR2 FQNEAQ (reference sequence). The V and J ends lost 5 bases and 6 bases respectively, with 16 bases between them. The CDR3 runs 14 residues. CDR3 sequence (DNA): TGTGCCAGCAGCCCCGAGGGGCCCGGGGCTGAAGCTTTCTTT. It specifies CASSPEGPGAEAFF.

This rearrangement joins TRBV3-1 (or the pseudogene TRBV3-2) to TRBJ1-2; 8 nucleotides align to TRBD1. The J segment lost 3 bases and the V segment lost 1 base, leaving 4 bases of the junction unmatched. The CDR3 contains 15 residues. Germline CDR1 LGHDT, CDR2 YNNKEL (reference sequence). DNA for the CDR3: TGTGCCAGCAGCCAAGTCCAGGGGGCCTACTATGGCTACACCTTC. It specifies CASSQVQGAYYGYTF.

This clone has only one observation. The V call is TRBV9, the J call TRBJ2-7; D may be TRBD1 (6 bases). This CDR3 has 15 amino acids. CDR1 is SGDLS, CDR2 YYNGEE, per germline. V was shortened by 2 bases and J by 3 bases, with 15 bases between the two germline ends. The CDR3 protein is CASSVDLQTGYEQYF. CDR3 DNA: TGTGCCAGCAGCGTGGACCTCCAGACAGGCTACGAGCAGTACTTC.